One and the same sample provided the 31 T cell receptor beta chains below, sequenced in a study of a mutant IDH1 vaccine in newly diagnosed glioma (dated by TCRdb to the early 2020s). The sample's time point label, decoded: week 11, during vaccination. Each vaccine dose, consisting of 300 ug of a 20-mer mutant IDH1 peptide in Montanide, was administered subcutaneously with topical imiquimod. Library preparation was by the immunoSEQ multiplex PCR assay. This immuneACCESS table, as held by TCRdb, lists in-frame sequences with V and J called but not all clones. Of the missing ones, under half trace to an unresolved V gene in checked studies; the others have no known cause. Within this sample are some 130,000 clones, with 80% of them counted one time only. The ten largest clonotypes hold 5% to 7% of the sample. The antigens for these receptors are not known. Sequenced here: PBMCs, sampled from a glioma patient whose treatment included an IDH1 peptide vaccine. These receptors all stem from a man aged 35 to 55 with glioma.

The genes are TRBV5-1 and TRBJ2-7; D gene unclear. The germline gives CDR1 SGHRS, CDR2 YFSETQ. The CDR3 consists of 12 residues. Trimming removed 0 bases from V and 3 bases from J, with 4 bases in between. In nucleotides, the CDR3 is TGCGCCAGCAGCTTGGTAGGCTACGAGCAGTACTTC. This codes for CASSLVGYEQYF. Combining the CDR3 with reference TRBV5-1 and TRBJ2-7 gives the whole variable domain KAGVTQTPRYLIKTRGQQVTLSCSPISGHRSVSWYQQTPGQGLQFLFEYFSETQRNKGNFPGRFSGRQFSNSRSEMNVSTLELGDSALYLCASSLVGYEQYFGPGTRLTVT.

CDR3 DNA sequence: TGTGCCAGCAGTGAAGCGCTTCTAGACACGTTCTTC. It yields the protein CASSEALLDTFF. V is TRBV2 and J is TRBJ2-1; the D is unclear. The germline CDR1 and CDR2 sequences are SNHLY and FYNNEI. This CDR3 has 12 amino acids. V was pared by 0 bases and J by 15 bases, with 12 bases between.

The CDR3 coding sequence is TGTGCCAGTAGCCTGCACCGGGTCCCGAGCTATGGCTACACCTTC. Amino acids: CASSLHRVPSYGYTF. The V call is TRBV19, the J call TRBJ1-2; D not certain. The length of the CDR3 is 15 residues. CDR1 and CDR2 from the germline V gene are LNHDA and SQIVND (reference sequence). V was cut by 6 bases and J by 4 bases, with 18 bases left in between.

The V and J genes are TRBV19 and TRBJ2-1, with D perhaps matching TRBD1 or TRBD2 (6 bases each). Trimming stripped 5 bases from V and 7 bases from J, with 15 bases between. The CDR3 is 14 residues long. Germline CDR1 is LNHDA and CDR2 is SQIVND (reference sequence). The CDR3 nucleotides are TGTGCCAGTAGTTCCAGGGGCAGCGGGAATGAGCAGTTCTTC. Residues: CASSSRGSGNEQFF.

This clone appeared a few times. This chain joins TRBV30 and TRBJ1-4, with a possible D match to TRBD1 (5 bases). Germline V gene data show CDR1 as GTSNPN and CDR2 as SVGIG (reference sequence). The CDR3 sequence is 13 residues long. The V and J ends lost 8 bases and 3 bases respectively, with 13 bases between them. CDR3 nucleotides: TGTGCCCGACTCGGGGGTGCTAATGAAAAACTGTTTTTT. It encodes CARLGGANEKLFF.

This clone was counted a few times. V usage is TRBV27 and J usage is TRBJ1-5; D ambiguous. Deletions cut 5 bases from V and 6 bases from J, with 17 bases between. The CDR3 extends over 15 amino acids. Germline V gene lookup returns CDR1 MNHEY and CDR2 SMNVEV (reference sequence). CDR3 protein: CASSTETPKGQPQHF. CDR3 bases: TGTGCCAGCAGTACGGAGACACCGAAGGGTCAGCCCCAGCATTTT.

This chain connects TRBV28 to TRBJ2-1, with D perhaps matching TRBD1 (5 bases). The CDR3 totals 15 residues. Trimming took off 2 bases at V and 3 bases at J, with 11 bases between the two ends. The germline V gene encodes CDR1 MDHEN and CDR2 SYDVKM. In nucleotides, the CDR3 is TGTGCCAGCAGTTTACCCCAGGGCTACTACAATGAGCAGTTCTTC. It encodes CASSLPQGYYNEQFF.

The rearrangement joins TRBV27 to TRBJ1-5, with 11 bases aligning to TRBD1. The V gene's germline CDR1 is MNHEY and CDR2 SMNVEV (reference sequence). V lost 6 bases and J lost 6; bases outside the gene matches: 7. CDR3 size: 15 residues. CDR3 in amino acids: CASRTGQGAGQPQHF. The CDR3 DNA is TGTGCCAGCAGAACAGGACAGGGGGCAGGTCAGCCCCAGCATTTT.

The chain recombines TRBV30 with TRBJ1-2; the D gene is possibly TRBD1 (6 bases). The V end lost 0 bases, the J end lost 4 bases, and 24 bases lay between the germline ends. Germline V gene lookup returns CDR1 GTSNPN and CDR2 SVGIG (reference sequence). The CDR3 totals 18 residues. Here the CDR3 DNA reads TGTGCCTGGAGTGTGGGGGGAAAACAGGGCATGCGGACCTATGGCTACACCTTC. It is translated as CAWSVGGKQGMRTYGYTF.

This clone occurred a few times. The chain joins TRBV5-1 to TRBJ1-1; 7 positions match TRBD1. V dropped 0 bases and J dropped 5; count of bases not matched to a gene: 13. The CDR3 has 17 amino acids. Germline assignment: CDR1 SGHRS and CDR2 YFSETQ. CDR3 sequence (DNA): TGCGCCAGCAGCTTGGGGGGGTCGACAGGGTCCCCTACTGAAGCTTTCTTT. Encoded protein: CASSLGGSTGSPTEAFF.

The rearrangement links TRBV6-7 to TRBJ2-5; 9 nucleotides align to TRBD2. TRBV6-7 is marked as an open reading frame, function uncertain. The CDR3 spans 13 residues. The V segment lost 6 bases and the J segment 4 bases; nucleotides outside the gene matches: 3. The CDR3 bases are TGTGCCAGCAGGGGACTAGCTCGAGAGACCCAGTACTTC. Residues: CASRGLARETQYF.

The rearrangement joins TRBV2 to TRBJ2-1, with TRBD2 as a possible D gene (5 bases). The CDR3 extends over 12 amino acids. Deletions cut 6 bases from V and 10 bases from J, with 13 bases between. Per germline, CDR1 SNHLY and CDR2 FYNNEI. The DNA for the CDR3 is TGTGCCAGCAGCGGGGAAGGCCCAGAGCAGTTCTTC. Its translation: CASSGEGPEQFF. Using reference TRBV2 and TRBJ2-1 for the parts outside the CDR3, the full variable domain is EPEVTQTPSHQVTQMGQEVILRCVPISNHLYFYWYRQILGQKVEFLVSFYNNEISEKSEIFDDQFSVERPDGSNFTLKIRSTKLEDSAMYFCASSGEGPEQFFGPGTRLTVL.

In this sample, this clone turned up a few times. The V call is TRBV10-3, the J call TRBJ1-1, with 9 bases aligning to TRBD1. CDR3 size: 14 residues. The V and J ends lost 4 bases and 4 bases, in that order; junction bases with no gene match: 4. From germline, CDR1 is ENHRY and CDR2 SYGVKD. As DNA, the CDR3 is TGTGCCATCAGTGGGACAGGGGATAGCACTGAAGCTTTCTTT. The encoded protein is CAISGTGDSTEAFF.

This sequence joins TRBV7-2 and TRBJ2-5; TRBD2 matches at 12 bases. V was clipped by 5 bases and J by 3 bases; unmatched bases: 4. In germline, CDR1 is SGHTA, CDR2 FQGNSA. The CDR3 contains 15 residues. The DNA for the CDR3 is TGTGCCAGCAGCCGCGCTAGCGGGGGGGAAGAGACCCAGTACTTC. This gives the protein CASSRASGGEETQYF.

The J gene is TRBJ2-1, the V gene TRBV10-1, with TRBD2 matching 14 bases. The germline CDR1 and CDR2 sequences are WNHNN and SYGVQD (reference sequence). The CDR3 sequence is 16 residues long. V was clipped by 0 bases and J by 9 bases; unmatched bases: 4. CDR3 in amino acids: CASSESGLAGAPEQFF. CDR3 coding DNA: TGCGCCAGCAGTGAGTCGGGACTAGCGGGGGCCCCTGAGCAGTTCTTC.

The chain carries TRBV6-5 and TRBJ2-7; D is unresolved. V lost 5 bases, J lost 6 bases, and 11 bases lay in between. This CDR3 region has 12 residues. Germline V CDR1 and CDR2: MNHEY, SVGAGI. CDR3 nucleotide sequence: TGTGCCAGCAGTCGGACCCCGGGCGAGCAGTACTTC. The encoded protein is CASSRTPGEQYF.

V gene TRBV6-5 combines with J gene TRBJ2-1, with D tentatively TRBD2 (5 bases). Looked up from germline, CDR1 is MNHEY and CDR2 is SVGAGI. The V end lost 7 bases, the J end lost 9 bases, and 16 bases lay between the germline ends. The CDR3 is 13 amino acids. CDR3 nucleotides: TGTGCCAGCACCGCACTAGTCGGATCTGAGCAGTTCTTC. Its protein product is CASTALVGSEQFF.

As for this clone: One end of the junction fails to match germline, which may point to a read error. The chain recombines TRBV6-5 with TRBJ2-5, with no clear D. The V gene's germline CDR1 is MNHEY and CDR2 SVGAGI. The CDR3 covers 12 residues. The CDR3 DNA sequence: TGCGCCTTCGGGTGGTTTCAAGAGACCCAGTACTTC. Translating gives CAFGWFQETQYF.

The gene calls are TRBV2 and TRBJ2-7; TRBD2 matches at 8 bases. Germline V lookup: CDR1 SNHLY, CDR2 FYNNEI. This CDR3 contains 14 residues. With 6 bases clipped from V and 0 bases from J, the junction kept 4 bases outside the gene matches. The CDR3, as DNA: TGTGCCAGCAGGGAGCGGGAGTACTCCTACGAGCAGTACTTC. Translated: CASREREYSYEQYF. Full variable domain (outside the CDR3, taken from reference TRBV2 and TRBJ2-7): EPEVTQTPSHQVTQMGQEVILRCVPISNHLYFYWYRQILGQKVEFLVSFYNNEISEKSEIFDDQFSVERPDGSNFTLKIRSTKLEDSAMYFCASREREYSYEQYFGPGTRLTVT.

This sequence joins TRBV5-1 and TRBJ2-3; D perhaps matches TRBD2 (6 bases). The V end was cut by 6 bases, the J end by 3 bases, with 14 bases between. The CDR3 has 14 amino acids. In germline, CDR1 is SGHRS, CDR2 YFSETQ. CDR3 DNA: TGCGCCAGCAATCAGGCCGGGGGAACAGATACGCAGTATTTT. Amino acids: CASNQAGGTDTQYF.

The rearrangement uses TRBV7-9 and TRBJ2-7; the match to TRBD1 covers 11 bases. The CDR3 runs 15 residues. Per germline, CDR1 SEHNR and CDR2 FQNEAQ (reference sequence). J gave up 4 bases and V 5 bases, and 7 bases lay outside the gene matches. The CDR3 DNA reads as TGTGCCAGCAGCCTAAGGACAGGGGGCTCGTACGAGCAGTACTTC. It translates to CASSLRTGGSYEQYF.

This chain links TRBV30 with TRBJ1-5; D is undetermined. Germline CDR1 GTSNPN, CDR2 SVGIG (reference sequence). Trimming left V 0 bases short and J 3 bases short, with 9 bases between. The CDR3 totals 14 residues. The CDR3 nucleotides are TGTGCCTGGAGTGTCGGGCAGTTCAATCAGCCCCAGCATTTT. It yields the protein CAWSVGQFNQPQHF.

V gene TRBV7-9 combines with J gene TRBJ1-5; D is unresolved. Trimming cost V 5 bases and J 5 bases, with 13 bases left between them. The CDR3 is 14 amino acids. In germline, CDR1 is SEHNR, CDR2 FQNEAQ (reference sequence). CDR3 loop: CASSHPGGHQPQHF. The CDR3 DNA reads TGTGCCAGCAGCCACCCCGGCGGGCATCAGCCCCAGCATTTT.

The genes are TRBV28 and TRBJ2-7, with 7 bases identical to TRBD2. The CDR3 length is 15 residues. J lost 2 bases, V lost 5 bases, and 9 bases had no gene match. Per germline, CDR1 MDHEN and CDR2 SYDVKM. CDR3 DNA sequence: TGTGCCAGCAGTATCCCTGGGGCGGGAGCCTACGAGCAGTACTTC. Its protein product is CASSIPGAGAYEQYF.

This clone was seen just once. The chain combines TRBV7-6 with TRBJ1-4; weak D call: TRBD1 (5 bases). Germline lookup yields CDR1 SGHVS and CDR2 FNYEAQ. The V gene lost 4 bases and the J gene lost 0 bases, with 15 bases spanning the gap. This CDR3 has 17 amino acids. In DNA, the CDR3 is TGTGCCAGCAGCTCGTTACCTTGGGGGGCAACTAATGAAAAACTGTTTTTT. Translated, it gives CASSSLPWGATNEKLFF.

The CDR3 loop is CATSTPGTRRYAYNEQFF. DNA of the CDR3: TGTGCCACCAGCACCCCCGGGACTAGAAGGTATGCGTACAATGAGCAGTTCTTC. V and J are TRBV15 and TRBJ2-1; 8 bases fit TRBD2. This CDR3 spans 18 amino acids. Germline V gene sequence: CDR1 LNHNV, CDR2 YYDKDF (reference sequence). After removal of 4 bases from V and 4 bases from J, the junction contained 15 bases not matched to a gene.

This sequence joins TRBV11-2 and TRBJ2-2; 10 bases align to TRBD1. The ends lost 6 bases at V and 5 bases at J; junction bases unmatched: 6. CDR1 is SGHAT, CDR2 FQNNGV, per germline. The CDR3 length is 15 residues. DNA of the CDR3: TGTGCCAGCAGAAGACCGGGACAGGGGACCGGGGAGCTGTTTTTT. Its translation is CASRRPGQGTGELFF.

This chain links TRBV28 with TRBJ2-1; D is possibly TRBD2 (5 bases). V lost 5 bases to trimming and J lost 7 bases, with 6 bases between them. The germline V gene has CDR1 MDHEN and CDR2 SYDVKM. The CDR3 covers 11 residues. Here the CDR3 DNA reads TGTGCCAGCAGTCGGGGTAATGAGCAGTTCTTC. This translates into CASSRGNEQFF.

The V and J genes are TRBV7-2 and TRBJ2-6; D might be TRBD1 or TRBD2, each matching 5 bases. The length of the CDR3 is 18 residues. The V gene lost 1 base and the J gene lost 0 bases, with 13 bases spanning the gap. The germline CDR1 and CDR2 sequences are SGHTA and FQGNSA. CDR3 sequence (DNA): TGTGCCAGCAGCTTAGTTCGGGGACGGAACTCTGGGGCCAACGTCCTGACTTTC. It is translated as CASSLVRGRNSGANVLTF.

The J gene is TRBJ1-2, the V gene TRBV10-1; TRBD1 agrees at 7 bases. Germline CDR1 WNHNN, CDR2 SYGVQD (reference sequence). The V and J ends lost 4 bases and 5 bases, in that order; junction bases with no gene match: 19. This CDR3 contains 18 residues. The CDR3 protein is CASSVPTRDRPHPYGYTF. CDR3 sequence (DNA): TGCGCCAGCAGTGTCCCGACCCGGGACAGACCTCACCCTTATGGCTACACCTTC.

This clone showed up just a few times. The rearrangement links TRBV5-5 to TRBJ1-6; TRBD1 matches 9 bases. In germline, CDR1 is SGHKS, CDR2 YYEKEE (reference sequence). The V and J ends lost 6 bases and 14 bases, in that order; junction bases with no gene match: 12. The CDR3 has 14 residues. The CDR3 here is CASISGQGRKALHF. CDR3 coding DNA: TGTGCCAGCATCTCTGGACAGGGGAGGAAGGCCCTCCACTTT.